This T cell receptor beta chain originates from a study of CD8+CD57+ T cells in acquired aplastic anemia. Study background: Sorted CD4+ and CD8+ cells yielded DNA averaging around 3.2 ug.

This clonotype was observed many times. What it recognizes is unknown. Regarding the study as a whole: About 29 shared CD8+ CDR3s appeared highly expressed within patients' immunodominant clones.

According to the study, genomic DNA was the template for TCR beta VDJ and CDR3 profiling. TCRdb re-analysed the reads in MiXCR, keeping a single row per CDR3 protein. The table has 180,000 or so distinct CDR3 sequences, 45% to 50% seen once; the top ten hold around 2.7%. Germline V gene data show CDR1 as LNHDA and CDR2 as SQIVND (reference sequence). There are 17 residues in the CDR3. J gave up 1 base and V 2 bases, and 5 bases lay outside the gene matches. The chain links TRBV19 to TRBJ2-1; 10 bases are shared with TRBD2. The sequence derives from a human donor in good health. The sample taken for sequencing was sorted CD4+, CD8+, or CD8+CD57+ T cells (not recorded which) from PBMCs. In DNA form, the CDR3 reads TGTGCCAGTAGTATATTGAAGACTAGCGGGTCCTACAATGAGCAGTTCTTC. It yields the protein CASSILKTSGSYNEQFF.